What follows describes a single TCR beta chain. Its antigen is still unknown. This sample stems from a study of T-cell reconstitution after alpha-beta-depleted transplantation in children. Study outcomes and limitations: Newly made T cells mostly supplied T-cell counts and diversity one year after transplant.

The germline gives CDR1 LNHNV, CDR2 YYDKDF (reference sequence). The CDR3 consists of 16 residues. Deletions cut 5 bases from V and 6 bases from J, with 20 bases between. Preparation of the TCRbeta library used unique molecular identifiers. TCRdb called the PCR reads again in MiXCR, with one record for every CDR3 protein. The sample has around 200,000 distinct CDR3 sequences; 8.4% are singletons. This chain uses TRBV15 with TRBJ1-5; perhaps TRBD1 as D (5 bases). The source was PBMCs, mostly from graft donor cells, collected 360 days after TCRalphabeta/CD19-depleted stem cell transplant. This clonotype was sampled from a male patient aged 2-10 years who had a stem cell transplant for acute myeloid leukemia, so the T cells may come from the graft donor. The CDR3 loop is CATSPTDGGYGQPQHF. The CDR3 region has the DNA TGTGCCACCAGCCCCACTGATGGGGGGTACGGTCAGCCCCAGCATTTT. Variable domain in full (rest from reference TRBV15 and TRBJ1-5): DAMVIQNPRYQVTQFGKPVTLSCSQTLNHNVMYWYQQKSSQAPKLLFHYYDKDFNNEADTPDNFQSRRPNTSFCFLDIRSPGLGDTAMYLCATSPTDGGYGQPQHFGDGTRLSIL.